This T cell receptor beta chain was identified in a study of blood T cell repertoires in COVID-19. About the study: PBMCs, B-cell-depleted T cells, or T cells were the source of the cDNA or gDNA that made up the material.

Authors' data handling: For nucleated cells, counts were estimated from reference gene primer amplification. Libraries were prepared by immunoSEQ multiplex PCR; TCRdb keeps only in-frame clonotypes and omits some of them. The V and J calls and clone size were taken over from that table, and D and trimming were inferred from the DNA. Among under 450,000 clones, around 87% were seen once, and the ten largest hold around 1.3%. The V gene's germline CDR1 is SNHLY and CDR2 FYNNEI. This CDR3 has 14 amino acids. The ends were cut back, 5 bases at V and 2 bases at J, with 11 bases in the middle. The receptor comes from a man aged 25 to 45 who had recovered from COVID-19. This sequence joins TRBV2 and TRBJ2-3; no clear D. Sequenced: PBMCs or T cells enriched from blood (not recorded which). The CDR3 loop is CASSQVANTDTQYF. The CDR3 nucleotides are TGTGCCAGCAGTCAAGTAGCAAACACAGATACGCAGTATTTT.